A selection of T cell receptor beta chains follows, all from one sample in a study of response to subunit inactivated influenza vaccine. TCRdb called the RT-PCR reads again in MiXCR, with one record for every CDR3 protein. The sample includes about 800,000 distinct CDR3 sequences, around 21% seen only once; the top ten take roughly 10%. This material consisted of PBMCs from blood, taken around 5 days after vaccination. These receptors came from a man aged 50 to 60 who received an inactivated influenza vaccine. CDR3s include the opening cysteine and the closing phenylalanine or tryptophan. Fields, in order: CDR3 protein, CDR3 DNA, clone size, V gene, J gene, D gene. A D gene is named only where the DNA matches it firmly. Expanded clones are given a class, and other clones once, few, many or no size at all.

CDR3aa: CASISGEYSGNTIYF; CDR3nt: TGTGCCAGCATCTCAGGCGAATATTCTGGAAACACCATATATTTT; abundance: .; v_gene: TRBV12-3/TRBV12-4; j_gene: TRBJ1-3; d_gene: .
CDR3aa: CSARGGARSSEQYF; CDR3nt: TGCAGTGCTAGAGGGGGGGCTAGAAGTTCCGAGCAGTACTTC; abundance: few; v_gene: TRBV20-1; j_gene: TRBJ2-7; d_gene: .
CDR3aa: CASTTGFRAGPTYNEQFF; CDR3nt: TGTGCCAGCACCACAGGGTTCCGAGCGGGGCCTACCTACAATGAGCAGTTCTTC; abundance: few; v_gene: TRBV11-2; j_gene: TRBJ2-1; d_gene: .
CDR3aa: CSANPGTGDTGELFF; CDR3nt: TGCAGTGCTAATCCCGGGACAGGGGACACCGGGGAGCTGTTTTTT; abundance: .; v_gene: TRBV20-1; j_gene: TRBJ2-2; d_gene: TRBD1
CDR3aa: CASSVSVYGYTF; CDR3nt: TGTGCCAGCAGTGTCTCAGTCTATGGCTACACCTTC; abundance: .; v_gene: TRBV6-1; j_gene: TRBJ1-2; d_gene: .
CDR3aa: CASSQGETSRTDTQYF; CDR3nt: TGCGCCAGCAGCCAAGGGGAGACTAGTCGGACAGATACGCAGTATTTT; abundance: .; v_gene: TRBV4-1; j_gene: TRBJ2-3; d_gene: .
CDR3aa: CASYNSTSGRTEQFF; CDR3nt: TGCGCCAGCTATAATTCGACTAGCGGGAGGACTGAGCAGTTCTTC; abundance: few; v_gene: TRBV5-1; j_gene: TRBJ2-1; d_gene: TRBD2
CDR3aa: CASSSIPGQGPYEQYF; CDR3nt: TGTGCCAGCAGTTCGATTCCGGGACAGGGTCCCTACGAGCAGTACTTC; abundance: few; v_gene: TRBV12-3/TRBV12-4; j_gene: TRBJ2-7; d_gene: TRBD1
CDR3aa: CASSPPSASGGGTDTQYF; CDR3nt: TGCGCCAGCAGCCCCCCAAGTGCGTCGGGAGGCGGCACAGATACGCAGTATTTT; abundance: .; v_gene: TRBV5-1; j_gene: TRBJ2-3; d_gene: TRBD2
CDR3aa: CSAGRLNTEAFF; CDR3nt: TGCAGCGCCGGTAGGTTGAACACTGAAGCTTTCTTT; abundance: .; v_gene: TRBV29-1; j_gene: TRBJ1-1; d_gene: .
CDR3aa: CASSSDYPYEQYF; CDR3nt: TGTGCCAGCAGTTCAGATTACCCCTACGAGCAGTACTTC; abundance: many; v_gene: TRBV12-3/TRBV12-4; j_gene: TRBJ2-7; d_gene: .
CDR3aa: CASRQIGRTGSNEQFF; CDR3nt: TGCGCCAGCAGGCAAATAGGACGGACAGGGAGTAATGAGCAGTTCTTC; abundance: few; v_gene: TRBV4-3; j_gene: TRBJ2-1; d_gene: TRBD1
CDR3aa: CASSVGDGRYTEAFF; CDR3nt: TGTGCCAGCAGCGTGGGCGACGGTAGGTACACTGAAGCTTTCTTT; abundance: few; v_gene: TRBV9; j_gene: TRBJ1-1; d_gene: .
CDR3aa: CASSLGRGTGNTIYF; CDR3nt: TGTGCCAGCAGCTTAGGCCGGGGTACTGGAAACACCATATATTTT; abundance: .; v_gene: TRBV13; j_gene: TRBJ1-3; d_gene: .
CDR3aa: CASSFFGSGGSYEQYF; CDR3nt: TGTGCCAGCAGTTTTTTTGGGTCAGGGGGATCCTACGAGCAGTACTTC; abundance: few; v_gene: TRBV12-3/TRBV12-4; j_gene: TRBJ2-7; d_gene: TRBD1
CDR3aa: CATSNRDRNIQYF; CDR3nt: TGTGCCACTTCAAATCGGGACCGAAACATTCAGTACTTC; abundance: .; v_gene: TRBV10-3; j_gene: TRBJ2-4; d_gene: .
CDR3aa: CASSYSTALNTEAFF; CDR3nt: TGTGCCAGCAGTTACTCGACAGCTCTGAACACTGAAGCTTTCTTT; abundance: .; v_gene: TRBV6-5; j_gene: TRBJ1-1; d_gene: .